A single sample is the source of the 2 T cell receptor beta chains below, sequenced in a study of blood T cell repertoires in COVID-19. The assay was immunoSEQ multiplex PCR, and TCRdb's table has in-frame clones only and misses some. Among fewer than 70,000 clones listed, 85% were seen once. Sample: peripheral blood. The origin of the receptors is a man aged 50-59 years with acute or convalescent COVID-19.

The V and J genes are TRBV7-8 and TRBJ1-1; the match to TRBD1 covers 7 bases. The length of the CDR3 is 15 residues. Germline lookup yields CDR1 SGHVS and CDR2 FQNEAQ. With 4 bases clipped from V and 4 bases from J, the junction kept 9 bases outside the gene matches. The CDR3 here is CASSSRDSSATEAFF. CDR3 in DNA: TGTGCCAGCAGCTCGAGGGACAGTTCGGCCACTGAAGCTTTCTTT.

The chain recombines TRBV5-1 with TRBJ2-3, with D maybe TRBD2 (6 bases). The V gene's germline CDR1 is SGHRS and CDR2 YFSETQ. V lost 3 bases and J lost 12, with 20 bases in between. The CDR3 runs 14 residues. CDR3 nucleotides: TGCGCCAGCAGCTCACCCGGGACGGGGAGGTTTCAGTATTTT. Amino acids: CASSSPGTGRFQYF.